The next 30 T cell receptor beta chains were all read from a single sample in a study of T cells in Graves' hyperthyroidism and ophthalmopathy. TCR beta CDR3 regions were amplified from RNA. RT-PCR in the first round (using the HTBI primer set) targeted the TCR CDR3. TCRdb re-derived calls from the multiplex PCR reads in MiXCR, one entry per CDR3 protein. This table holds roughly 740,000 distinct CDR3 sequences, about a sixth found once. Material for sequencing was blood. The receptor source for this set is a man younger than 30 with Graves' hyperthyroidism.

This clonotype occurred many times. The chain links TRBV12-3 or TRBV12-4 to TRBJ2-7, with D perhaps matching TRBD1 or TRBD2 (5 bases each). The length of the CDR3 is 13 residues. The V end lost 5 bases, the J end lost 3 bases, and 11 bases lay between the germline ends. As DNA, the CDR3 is TGTGCCAGCAGTCCGGGACCACTCTACGAGCAGTACTTC. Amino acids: CASSPGPLYEQYF.

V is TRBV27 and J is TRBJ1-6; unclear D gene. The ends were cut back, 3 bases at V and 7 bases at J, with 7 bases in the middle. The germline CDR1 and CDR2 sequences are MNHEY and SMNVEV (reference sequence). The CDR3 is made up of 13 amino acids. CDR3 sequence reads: CASSLDGNSPLHF. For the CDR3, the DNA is TGTGCCAGCAGTTTGGACGGGAATTCACCCCTCCACTTT.

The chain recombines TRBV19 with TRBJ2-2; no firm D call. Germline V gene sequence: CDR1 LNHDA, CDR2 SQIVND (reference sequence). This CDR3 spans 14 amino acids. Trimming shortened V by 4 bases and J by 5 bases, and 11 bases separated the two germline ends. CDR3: CASSTPVDTGELFF. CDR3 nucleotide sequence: TGTGCCAGTAGTACACCCGTGGATACCGGGGAGCTGTTTTTT.

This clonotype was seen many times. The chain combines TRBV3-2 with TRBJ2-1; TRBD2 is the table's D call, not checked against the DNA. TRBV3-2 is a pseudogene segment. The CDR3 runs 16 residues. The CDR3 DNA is TGTGCCTGCTGCCGGGGACTACCTCCGATGGGCAATGAGCAGTTCTTC. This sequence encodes CACCRGLPPMGNEQFF.

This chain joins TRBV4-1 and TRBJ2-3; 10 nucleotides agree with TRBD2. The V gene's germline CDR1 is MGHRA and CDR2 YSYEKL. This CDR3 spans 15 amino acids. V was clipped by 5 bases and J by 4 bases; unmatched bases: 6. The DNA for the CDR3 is TGCGCCAGCAGCTCCTATAGCGGGAGGCCAGATACGCAGTATTTT. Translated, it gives CASSSYSGRPDTQYF.

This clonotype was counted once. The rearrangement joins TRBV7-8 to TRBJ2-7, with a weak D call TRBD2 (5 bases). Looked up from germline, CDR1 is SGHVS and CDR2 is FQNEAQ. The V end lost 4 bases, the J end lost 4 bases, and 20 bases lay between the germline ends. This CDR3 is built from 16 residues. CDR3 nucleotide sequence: TGTGCCAGCAGCTCAAGACATGCCGGGGTGGCTTACGAGCAGTACTTC. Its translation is CASSSRHAGVAYEQYF.

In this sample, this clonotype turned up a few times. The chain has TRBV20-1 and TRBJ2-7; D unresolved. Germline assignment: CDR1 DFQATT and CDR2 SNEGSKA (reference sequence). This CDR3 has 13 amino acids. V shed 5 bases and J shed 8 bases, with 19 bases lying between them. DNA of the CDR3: TGCAGTGCTTCCGCATCTAGGTTTTCCAAGCAGTACTTC. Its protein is CSASASRFSKQYF.

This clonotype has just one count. The CDR3 region is CASSLQGLMNTEAFF. Here the CDR3 DNA reads TGTGCCAGCAGCCTTCAGGGACTTATGAACACTGAAGCTTTCTTT. The chain employs TRBV7-8 and TRBJ1-1; possibly TRBD1 for D (5 bases). The CDR3 extends over 15 amino acids. Trimming removed 5 bases at V and 0 bases at J, with 13 bases between. CDR1 and CDR2 (germline): SGHVS, FQNEAQ.

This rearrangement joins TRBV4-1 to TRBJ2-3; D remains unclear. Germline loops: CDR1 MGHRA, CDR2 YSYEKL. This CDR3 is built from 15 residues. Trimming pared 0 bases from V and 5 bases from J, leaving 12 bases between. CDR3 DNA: TGCGCCAGCAGCCAAGAGAGGCAGGATAGAGATACGCAGTATTTT. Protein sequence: CASSQERQDRDTQYF.

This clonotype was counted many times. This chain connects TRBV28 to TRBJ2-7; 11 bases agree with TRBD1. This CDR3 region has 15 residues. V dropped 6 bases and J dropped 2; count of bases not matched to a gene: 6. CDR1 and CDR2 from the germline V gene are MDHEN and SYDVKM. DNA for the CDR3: TGTGCCAGCAGCCCTGGGACAGGGGGAACCTACGAGCAGTACTTC. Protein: CASSPGTGGTYEQYF.

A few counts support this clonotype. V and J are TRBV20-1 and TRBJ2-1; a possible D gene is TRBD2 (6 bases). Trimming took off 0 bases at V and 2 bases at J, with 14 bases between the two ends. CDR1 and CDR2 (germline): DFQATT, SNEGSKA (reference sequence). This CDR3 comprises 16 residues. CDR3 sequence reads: CSARDLGGGAYNEQFF. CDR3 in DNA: TGCAGTGCTAGAGATCTGGGGGGAGGCGCCTACAATGAGCAGTTCTTC.

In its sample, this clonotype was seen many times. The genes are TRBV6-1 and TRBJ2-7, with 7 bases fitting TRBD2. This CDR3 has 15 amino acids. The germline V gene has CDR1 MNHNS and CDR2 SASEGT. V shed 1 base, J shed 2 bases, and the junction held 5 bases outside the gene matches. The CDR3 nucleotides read TGTGCCAGCAGTGAAGTTGGCGGGAGAGCCTACGAGCAGTACTTC. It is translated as CASSEVGGRAYEQYF.

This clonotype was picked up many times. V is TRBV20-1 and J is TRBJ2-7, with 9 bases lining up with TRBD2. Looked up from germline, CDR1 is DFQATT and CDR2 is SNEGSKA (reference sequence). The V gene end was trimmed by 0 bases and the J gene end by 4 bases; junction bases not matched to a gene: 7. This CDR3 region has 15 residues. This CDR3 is CSARDRREGGYEQYF. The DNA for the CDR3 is TGCAGTGCTAGAGATAGGCGGGAGGGGGGATACGAGCAGTACTTC.

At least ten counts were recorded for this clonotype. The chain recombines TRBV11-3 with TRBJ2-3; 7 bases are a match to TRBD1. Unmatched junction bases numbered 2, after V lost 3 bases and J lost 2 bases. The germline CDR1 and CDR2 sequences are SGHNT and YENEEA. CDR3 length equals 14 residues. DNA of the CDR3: TGTGCCAGCAGCTTCACAGGGGACACAGATACGCAGTATTTT. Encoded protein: CASSFTGDTDTQYF.

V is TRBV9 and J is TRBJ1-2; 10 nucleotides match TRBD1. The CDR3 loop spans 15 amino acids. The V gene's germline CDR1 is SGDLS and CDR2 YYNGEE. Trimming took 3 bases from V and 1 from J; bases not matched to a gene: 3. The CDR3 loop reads CASSAGQGGNYGYTF. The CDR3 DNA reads TGTGCCAGCAGCGCCGGACAGGGGGGTAACTATGGCTACACCTTC.

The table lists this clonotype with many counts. CDR3 DNA sequence: TGTGCCAGCTCACCCCTCCGTAACAGGGGAAACTATGGCTACACCTTC. It is translated as CASSPLRNRGNYGYTF. The chain recombines TRBV18 with TRBJ1-2; 7 bases are shared with TRBD1. This CDR3 has 16 residues. Germline CDR1 KGHSH, CDR2 LQKENI. V lost 3 bases, J lost 2 bases, and 9 bases stayed unmatched. The full variable domain, rest sourced from reference TRBV18 and TRBJ1-2, is NAGVMQNPRHLVRRRGQEARLRCSPMKGHSHVYWYRQLPEEGLKFMVYLQKENIIDESGMPKERFSAEFPKEGPSILRIQQVVRGDSAAYFCASSPLRNRGNYGYTFGSGTRLTVV.

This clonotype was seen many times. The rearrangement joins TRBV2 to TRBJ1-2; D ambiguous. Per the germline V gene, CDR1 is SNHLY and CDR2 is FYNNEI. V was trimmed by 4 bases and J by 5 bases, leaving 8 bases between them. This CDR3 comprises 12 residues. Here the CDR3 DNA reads TGTGCCAGCAGTGCAAGGATTTATGGCTACACCTTC. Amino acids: CASSARIYGYTF.

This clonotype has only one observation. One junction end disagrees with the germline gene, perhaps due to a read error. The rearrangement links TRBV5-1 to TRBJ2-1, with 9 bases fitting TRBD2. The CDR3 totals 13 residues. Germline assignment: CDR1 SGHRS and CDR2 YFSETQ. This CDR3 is CASSLEGLALMVF. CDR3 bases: TGCGCCAGCAGCTTGGAGGGACTAGCACTCATGGTCTTC.

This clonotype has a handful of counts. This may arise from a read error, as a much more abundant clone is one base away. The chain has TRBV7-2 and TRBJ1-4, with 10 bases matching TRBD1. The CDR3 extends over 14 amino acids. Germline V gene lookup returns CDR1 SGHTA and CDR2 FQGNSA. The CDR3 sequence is CVSSRDRGYEKLFF. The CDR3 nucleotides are TGTGTCAGCAGCCGGGACAGGGGCTACGAAAAACTGTTTTTT.

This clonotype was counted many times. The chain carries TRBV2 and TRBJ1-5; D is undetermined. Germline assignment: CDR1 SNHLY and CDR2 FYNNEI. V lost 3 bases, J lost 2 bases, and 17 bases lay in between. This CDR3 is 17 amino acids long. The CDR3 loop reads CASSESGLPTGNQPQHF. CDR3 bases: TGTGCCAGCAGTGAGTCGGGCCTCCCCACAGGCAATCAGCCCCAGCATTTT.

In nucleotides, the CDR3 is TGTGCCAGTAGTCCTGTCCTGTGGGAGAGCTACAATGAGCAGTTCTTC. Protein product: CASSPVLWESYNEQFF. The chain couples TRBV19 to TRBJ2-1, with a tentative D call TRBD2 (5 bases). CDR1 and CDR2 (germline): LNHDA, SQIVND (reference sequence). Deletions cut 5 bases from V and 3 bases from J, with 17 bases between. The CDR3 totals 16 residues.

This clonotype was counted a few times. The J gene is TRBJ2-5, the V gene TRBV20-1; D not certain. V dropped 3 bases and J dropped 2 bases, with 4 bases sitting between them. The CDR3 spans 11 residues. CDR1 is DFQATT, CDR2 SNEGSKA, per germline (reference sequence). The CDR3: CSASRQETQYF. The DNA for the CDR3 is TGCAGTGCTAGTCGACAAGAGACCCAGTACTTC.

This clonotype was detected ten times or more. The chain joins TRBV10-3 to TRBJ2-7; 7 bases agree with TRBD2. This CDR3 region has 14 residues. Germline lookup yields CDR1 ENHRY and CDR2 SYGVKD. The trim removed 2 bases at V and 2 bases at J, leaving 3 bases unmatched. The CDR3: CAISERLAAYEQYF. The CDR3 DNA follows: TGTGCCATCAGTGAGAGGCTAGCGGCCTACGAGCAGTACTTC.

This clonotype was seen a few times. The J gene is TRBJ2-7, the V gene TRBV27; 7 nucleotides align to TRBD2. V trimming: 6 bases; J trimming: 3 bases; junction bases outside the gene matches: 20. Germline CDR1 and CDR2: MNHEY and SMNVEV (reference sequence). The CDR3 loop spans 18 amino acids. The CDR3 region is CASSPSQGRAPLIYEQYF. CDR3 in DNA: TGTGCCAGCAGCCCGAGTCAAGGGAGGGCCCCCCTTATCTACGAGCAGTACTTC.

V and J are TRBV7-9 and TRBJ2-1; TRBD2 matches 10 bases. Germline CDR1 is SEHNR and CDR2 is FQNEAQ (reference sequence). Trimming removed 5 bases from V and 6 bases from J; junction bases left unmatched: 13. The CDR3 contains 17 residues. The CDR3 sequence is CASSPAWGSGRINEQFF. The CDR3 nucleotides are TGTGCCAGCAGCCCCGCCTGGGGTAGCGGGAGGATCAATGAGCAGTTCTTC.

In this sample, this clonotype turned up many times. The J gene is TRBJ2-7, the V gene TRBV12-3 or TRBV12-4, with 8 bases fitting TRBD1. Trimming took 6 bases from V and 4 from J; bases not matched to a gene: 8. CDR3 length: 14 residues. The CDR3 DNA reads TGTGCCAGCAGCCCGGACAGGGCGAATTACGAGCAGTACTTC. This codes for CASSPDRANYEQYF.

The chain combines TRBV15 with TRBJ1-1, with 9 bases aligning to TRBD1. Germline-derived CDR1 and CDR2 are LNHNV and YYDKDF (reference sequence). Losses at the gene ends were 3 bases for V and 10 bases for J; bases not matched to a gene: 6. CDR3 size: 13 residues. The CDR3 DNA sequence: TGTGCCACCAGCAGCCGCGGACAGGGGATAGCTTTCTTT. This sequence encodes CATSSRGQGIAFF.

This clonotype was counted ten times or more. The CDR3 spells CASTPSSGRTETQYF. The DNA for the CDR3 is TGTGCCAGCACCCCCTCTAGCGGGAGAACGGAGACCCAGTACTTC. The rearrangement uses TRBV12-3 or TRBV12-4 and TRBJ2-5; 10 positions agree with TRBD2. The CDR3 extends over 15 amino acids. V dropped 7 bases and J dropped 5; count of bases not matched to a gene: 10.

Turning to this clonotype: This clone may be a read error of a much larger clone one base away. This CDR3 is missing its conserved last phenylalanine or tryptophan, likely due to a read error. As DNA, the CDR3 is TGTGCCAGCAGTCGGTCCGGGACCCAACTCTATGGCTACACCCTC. It specifies CASSRSGTQLYGYTL. The chain has TRBV27 and TRBJ1-2, with D possibly being TRBD1 (5 bases). The CDR3 has 15 residues. The ends were cut back, 5 bases at V and 4 bases at J, with 17 bases in the middle. The germline CDR1 and CDR2 sequences are MNHEY and SMNVEV (reference sequence).

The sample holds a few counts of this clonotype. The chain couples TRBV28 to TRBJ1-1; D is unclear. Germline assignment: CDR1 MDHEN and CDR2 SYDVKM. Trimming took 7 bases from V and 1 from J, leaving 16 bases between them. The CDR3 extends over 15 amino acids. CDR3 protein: CASKVTPDANTEAFF. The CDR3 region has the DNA TGTGCCAGCAAAGTGACACCCGATGCGAACACTGAAGCTTTCTTT.